The rows below give T cell receptor beta chains drawn from one sample of a study of T-cell reconstitution after alpha-beta-depleted transplantation in children. TCRdb reprocessed the PCR reads with MiXCR, giving one entry per CDR3 protein. The data contain a few hundred thousand distinct CDR3 sequences, 10% of them seen just once; the ten biggest clones take up about 2.3%. Sequenced material: PBMCs from the stem cell graft donor, taken from the stem cell graft. The receptors stem from a human donor who donated a stem cell graft to a child with acute lymphoblastic leukemia. The CDR3 runs from the conserved cysteine through the conserved F or W. The D gene is left open where the match is weak. Clone size, where shown, is once, few, many, or a class for clones that have expanded.

D	V	size	J	DNA	CDR3
-	TRBV29-1	many	TRBJ2-2	TGCAGCGTTGAAGTGCTGGGGACCGGGGAGCTGTTTTTT	CSVEVLGTGELFF
TRBD2	TRBV30	few	TRBJ2-1	TGTGCCTGGAGTAGACTAGCGGGCCCAAATGAGCAGTTCTTC	CAWSRLAGPNEQFF
-	TRBV7-9	-	TRBJ2-7	TGTGCCAGCAGCTCCCGACTGTTACAGTACGAGCAGTACTTC	CASSSRLLQYEQYF
TRBD2	TRBV2	-	TRBJ2-1	TGTGCCAGCAGTCCCGGGACTAGCGGGAGCTATGAGCAGTTCTTC	CASSPGTSGSYEQFF
-	TRBV5-5	-	TRBJ2-7	TGTGCCAGCAGCTTGGTTGCAGGGATGTTTTACGAGCAGTACTTC	CASSLVAGMFYEQYF
TRBD1	TRBV4-3	-	TRBJ2-4	TGCGCCAGCAGCCAAGGACAGGGGAATATCGGAAACATTCAGTACTTC	CASSQGQGNIGNIQYF
TRBD2	TRBV12-3/TRBV12-4	few	TRBJ2-2	TGTGCCAGCAGTTTAGCGTCTAGCGGGAGGGTGGCCGGGGAGCTGTTTTTT	CASSLASSGRVAGELFF
TRBD1	TRBV7-2	-	TRBJ2-7	TGTGCCAGCAGCGCCGCCGGGACAGGAATAACCTACGAGCAGTACTTC	CASSAAGTGITYEQYF
-	TRBV7-2	few	TRBJ2-1	TGTGCCAGCAGCTTAGTTCGGGGCAAGAGGAGTCTTAATGAGCAGTTCTTC	CASSLVRGKRSLNEQFF
-	TRBV5-6	-	TRBJ1-1	TGTGCCAGCAGCCCCTTAGGGACGGCGAACACTGAAGCTTTCTTT	CASSPLGTANTEAFF
-	TRBV9	-	TRBJ1-3	TGTGCCAGCAGCCTTAATGCACAAGGGGCCTCTGGAAACACCATATATTTT	CASSLNAQGASGNTIYF
TRBD2	TRBV6-2/TRBV6-3	-	TRBJ2-5	TGTGCCAGCAGTTCCAGAGTTGGGGGGAGAAGCGGGAGTAGTCAGGAGACCCAGTACTTC	CASSSRVGGRSGSSQETQYF
-	TRBV29-1	few	TRBJ2-7	TGCAGCGTTGGTAGGTCTAGCGTTTCCTACGAGCAGTACTTC	CSVGRSSVSYEQYF
-	TRBV24-1	many	TRBJ1-1	TGTGCCACCAGTGATTTCTCAGGGAACAACACTGAAGCTTTCTTT	CATSDFSGNNTEAFF
-	TRBV3-1	-	TRBJ2-5	TGTGCCAGCAGCCAACGGACAGCCCAAGAGACCCAGTACTTC	CASSQRTAQETQYF
-	TRBV12-3/TRBV12-4	few	TRBJ2-2	TGTGCCAGCACCTCACCAGCCTTATTCGCGAACACCGGGGAGCTGTTTTTT	CASTSPALFANTGELFF
-	TRBV12-3/TRBV12-4	many	TRBJ2-3	TGTGCCAGCACCACCGGCGGGACAGATACGCAGTATTTT	CASTTGGTDTQYF
-	TRBV9	few	TRBJ2-1	TGTGCCAGCAGCGCTAGCGCCTTAGGTTCCGATGAGCAGTTCTTC	CASSASALGSDEQFF
-	TRBV5-6	-	TRBJ2-3	TGTGCCAGCAGCTCGCGTCGGTTCACAGATACGCAGTATTTT	CASSSRRFTDTQYF
TRBD2	TRBV7-3	-	TRBJ2-1	TGTGCCAGCAGCTCTTACCCCCTAGCGGGAGGGCCCCAGGAGCAGTTCTTC	CASSSYPLAGGPQEQFF
-	TRBV29-1	-	TRBJ2-3	TGCAGCGTTGAACCGGGAGCGACAGATACGCAGTATTTT	CSVEPGATDTQYF
TRBD2	TRBV6-1	-	TRBJ2-3	TGTGCCAGCAGGGGACTAGCGGAAGATACGCAGTATTTT	CASRGLAEDTQYF
-	TRBV12-3/TRBV12-4	-	TRBJ1-3	TGTGCCAGCAGTTTTGAGGAGGGTGGAAACACCATATATTTT	CASSFEEGGNTIYF
-	TRBV4-1	many	TRBJ1-6	TGCGCCAGCAGCCAAGACGCATTCGCGAGCTCCTATAATTCACCCCTCCACTTT	CASSQDAFASSYNSPLHF
-	TRBV5-1	many	TRBJ2-3	TGCGCCAGCGGAGGCTCTAGCACAGATACGCAGTATTTT	CASGGSSTDTQYF
-	TRBV7-7	many	TRBJ1-3	TGTGCTAGCAGCGCCGGGAGGAGCTCTGGAAACACCATATATTTT	CASSAGRSSGNTIYF
TRBD1	TRBV7-6	many	TRBJ2-3	TGTGCCAGCAGCCTACAGGGGGCCGAGACAGATACGCAGTATTTT	CASSLQGAETDTQYF
TRBD2	TRBV6-1	-	TRBJ2-7	TGTGCCAGCAGTCCTCGGACTAGCGGGATAACCTACGAGCAGTACTTC	CASSPRTSGITYEQYF
-	TRBV20-1	few	TRBJ1-5	TGCAGTGCTAGTAAAGGGATTCGCAATCAGCCCCAGCATTTT	CSASKGIRNQPQHF
TRBD2	TRBV24-1	few	TRBJ2-1	TGTGCCACCAGTCTCGGGACTAGCGGTTACAATGAGCAGTTCTTC	CATSLGTSGYNEQFF
TRBD2	TRBV5-1	-	TRBJ2-1	TGCGCCAGCAGCTTGGGAGCGGGAGTAGGAAACAATGAGCAGTTCTTC	CASSLGAGVGNNEQFF
-	TRBV13	many	TRBJ2-2	TGTGCCAGCAGCCGAGGTGCTACAGCGGGCTACACCGGGGAGCTGTTTTTT	CASSRGATAGYTGELFF
TRBD1	TRBV5-1	few	TRBJ1-1	TGCGCCAGCAGCTCGGATAGGACAGGGCCCACTGAAGCTTTCTTT	CASSSDRTGPTEAFF
-	TRBV10-2	-	TRBJ2-5	TGCGCCAGCAGGATGTACCAAGAGACCCAGTACTTC	CASRMYQETQYF
-	TRBV12-1	few	TRBJ2-2	TGTGCCAGCAGCTTTGCGCGCGGCCAGAAGAACACCGGGGAGCTGTTTTTT	CASSFARGQKNTGELFF
TRBD2	TRBV12-3/TRBV12-4	-	TRBJ2-5	TGTGCCAGCAGTCCGCCGGGACTAGCGGGAGGGCCGGGGGAGACCCAGTACTTC	CASSPPGLAGGPGETQYF
TRBD1	TRBV29-1	-	TRBJ2-1	TGCAGCGTTGAAGGTTGGGGGACAGGGGTCTACAATGAGCAGTTCTTC	CSVEGWGTGVYNEQFF
TRBD2	TRBV11-2	-	TRBJ2-1	TGTGCCAGCAGCTTAGGACTAGCGTGGGGCAATGAGCAGTTCTTC	CASSLGLAWGNEQFF
TRBD1	TRBV7-9	many	TRBJ2-2	TGTGCCAGCAGTCAGGGGGTCACGAACACCGGGGAGCTGTTTTTT	CASSQGVTNTGELFF
TRBD1	TRBV7-2	many	TRBJ2-4	TGTGCCAGCAGCTTAAGGACAGGGTTAACCAAAAACATTCAGTACTTC	CASSLRTGLTKNIQYF
-	TRBV12-3/TRBV12-4	-	TRBJ2-7	TGTGCCAGCAGTTCCGGACTACGGCTCGAGCAGTACTTC	CASSSGLRLEQYF
-	TRBV11-2	many	TRBJ1-1	TGTGCCAGCAGCTTAGATGTTGAGCTTAGAGAAGCTTTCTTT	CASSLDVELREAFF
TRBD1	TRBV4-3	-	TRBJ2-3	TGCGCCAGCGCTACAGGGGGGACAGATACGCAGTATTTT	CASATGGTDTQYF
-	TRBV15	-	TRBJ2-5	TGTGCCACCAGCCTACGAGGGGAGACCCAGTACTTC	CATSLRGETQYF
-	TRBV7-2	few	TRBJ2-1	TGTGCCAGCAGCCCCGCGATAGACAATGAGCAGTTCTTC	CASSPAIDNEQFF
-	TRBV12-3/TRBV12-4	many	TRBJ2-3	TGTGCCAGCAGTTCCCTAGCAGATACGCAGTATTTT	CASSSLADTQYF
TRBD2	TRBV4-1	-	TRBJ2-2	TGCGCCAGCAGCCAAGATCGTATTAGCGGGATTGAGACCGGGGAGCTGTTTTTT	CASSQDRISGIETGELFF
-	TRBV15	-	TRBJ2-1	TGTGCCACCAGCAGAGATGTATACAATGAGCAGTTCTTC	CATSRDVYNEQFF
TRBD1	TRBV5-5	many	TRBJ1-5	TGTGCCAGCAGCGCCGGGACAGTCAATCAGCCCCAGCATTTT	CASSAGTVNQPQHF
TRBD2	TRBV5-5	few	TRBJ2-3	TGTGCCAGCAGCTTCTTTCTAGCGGGGAGGGCAGATACGCAGTATTTT	CASSFFLAGRADTQYF
TRBD1	TRBV5-1	-	TRBJ1-1	TGCGCCAGCAGCCTGGTGGGACAGGGGCACTTTGAAGCTTTCTTT	CASSLVGQGHFEAFF
TRBD1	TRBV18	-	TRBJ1-1	TGTGCCAGCTCACGAGACAGGGGGCGCGGGGACACTGAAGCTTTCTTT	CASSRDRGRGDTEAFF
TRBD2	TRBV3-1	few	TRBJ2-5	TGTGCCAGCAGCCGTGGACTAGCGGAGGTAGAGACCCAGTACTTC	CASSRGLAEVETQYF
TRBD2	TRBV3-1	-	TRBJ2-2	TGTGCCAGCAGCCAACCCTGGACTAGCGGGAGGGCGAACACCGGGGAGCTGTTTTTT	CASSQPWTSGRANTGELFF
TRBD1	TRBV10-3	-	TRBJ1-3	TGTGCCATCTGCTCCTTCACGGCGGGACAGGGGGTCGTAAACACCATATATTTT	CAICSFTAGQGVVNTIYF
TRBD2	TRBV10-3	-	TRBJ2-7	TGTGCCATCAGTGCGGAACTAGCGTTTGAATCCCCCTGGTACGAGCAGTACTTC	CAISAELAFESPWYEQYF
-	TRBV29-1	few	TRBJ2-7	TGCAGCGTTACGGGACGTGGCTCCTACGAGCAGTACTTC	CSVTGRGSYEQYF
TRBD2	TRBV12-3/TRBV12-4	-	TRBJ2-5	TGTGCCAGCGCGGGGGGAGGAGAGACCCAGTACTTC	CASAGGGETQYF
TRBD2	TRBV4-1	-	TRBJ2-7	TGCGCCAGCAGCCAAGAACTAGCGGGAGTTCCCTACGAGCAGTACTTC	CASSQELAGVPYEQYF
TRBD1	TRBV7-9	few	TRBJ2-7	TGTGCCAGCAGCGTAACGGGACAGGGTTACGAGCAGTACTTC	CASSVTGQGYEQYF